The 29 T cell receptor beta chains reported below all come from one sample, sequenced in a study of T cell repertoires and Cas9 in healthy adults. The method was immunoSEQ multiplex PCR; TCRdb's version includes in-frame clones alone and lacks a portion of them. The sample shows some 14,000 clones, about nine tenths of them seen only once. The sample was Tregs (CD4+, CD25+, CD127-, CD137-, CD154-) from PBMCs; culture status not recorded. These receptors originate from a human donor in good health.

The chain combines TRBV5-1 with TRBJ2-2, with 9 bases that match TRBD1. The CDR3 runs to 16 residues. The V gene's germline CDR1 is SGHRS and CDR2 YFSETQ. The ends lost 2 bases at V and 5 bases at J; junction bases unmatched: 7. CDR3 sequence: CASSLGTGLETGELFF. The CDR3 DNA reads as TGCGCCAGCAGCTTAGGGACAGGGTTGGAGACCGGGGAGCTGTTTTTT.

The chain carries TRBV11-2 and TRBJ2-7; a weak D match, TRBD2 (5 bases). Trimming shortened V by 5 bases and J by 7 bases, and 15 bases separated the two germline ends. This CDR3 comprises 13 residues. The germline V gene encodes CDR1 SGHAT and CDR2 FQNNGV. CDR3 in amino acids: CASSLREGGEQYF. The CDR3 region has the DNA TGTGCCAGCAGCCTACGGGAAGGTGGAGAGCAGTACTTC.

The CDR3 nucleotides read TGCAGTGCCTGGTCAAACTATGGCTACACCTTC. It yields the protein CSAWSNYGYTF. The rearrangement joins TRBV20-1 to TRBJ1-2; no definite D call. This CDR3 comprises 11 residues. Germline-derived CDR1 and CDR2 are DFQATT and SNEGSKA (reference sequence). Trimming pared 6 bases from V and 2 bases from J, leaving 7 bases between.

The V call is TRBV4-1, the J call TRBJ2-1, with D unclear. V gave up 1 base and J gave up 7 bases, with 8 bases separating them. Germline V gives CDR1 MGHRA, CDR2 YSYEKL. There are 13 residues in the CDR3. CDR3 bases: TGCGCCAGCAGCCAAGTCGGCCTTAATGAGCAGTTCTTC. The encoded protein is CASSQVGLNEQFF.

The CDR3 loop is CASSDFWGYNEQFF. The CDR3 region has the DNA TGTGCCAGCAGTGATTTTTGGGGCTACAATGAGCAGTTCTTC. The chain is built from TRBV2 and TRBJ2-1; D gene unclear. The V end was cut by 3 bases, the J end by 3 bases, with 9 bases between. Germline loops: CDR1 SNHLY, CDR2 FYNNEI. This CDR3 region has 14 residues.

V is TRBV30 and J is TRBJ2-5; D is unresolved. This CDR3 has 13 amino acids. Germline loops: CDR1 GTSNPN, CDR2 SVGIG (reference sequence). With 1 base removed from V and 2 bases from J, the gap between germline ends came to 8 bases. This chain's CDR3 is CAWSGGSQETQYF. In nucleotides, the CDR3 is TGTGCCTGGAGTGGGGGTAGTCAAGAGACCCAGTACTTC.

The chain recombines TRBV18 with TRBJ1-1; D remains unclear. Per the germline V gene, CDR1 is KGHSH and CDR2 is LQKENI. V was shortened by 6 bases and J by 1 base, with 12 bases between the two germline ends. The CDR3 is 14 amino acids. The chain's CDR3 is CASSDLRKNTEAFF. The CDR3 nucleotides read TGTGCCAGCTCGGACCTACGTAAGAACACTGAAGCTTTCTTT.

CDR3 coding DNA: TGTGCCAGCAGTGATGGGGGTCCCTACAATGAGCAGTTCTTC. Protein: CASSDGGPYNEQFF. This sequence joins TRBV6-4 and TRBJ2-1; D assignment may be TRBD1 or TRBD2 (5 bases each). With 3 bases removed from V and 2 bases from J, the gap between germline ends came to 8 bases. This CDR3 has 14 residues. Germline CDR1 reads MRHNA; CDR2 reads SNTAGT.

The chain employs TRBV18 and TRBJ2-5, with 9 bases that match TRBD2. The CDR3 loop spans 15 amino acids. The junction had 8 bases not matched to a gene; V was cut back by 3 bases and J by 6 bases. Germline loops: CDR1 KGHSH, CDR2 LQKENI. CDR3 in DNA: TGTGCCAGCTCACCCCTGGGACTAGCCGGCCAGACCCAGTACTTC. Its translation: CASSPLGLAGQTQYF.

This chain joins TRBV2 and TRBJ1-2; 10 nucleotides match TRBD1. This CDR3 comprises 14 residues. CDR1 and CDR2 (germline): SNHLY, FYNNEI. V lost 6 bases and J lost 7; bases outside the gene matches: 8. Here the CDR3 DNA reads TGTGCCAGCAGCCCCGGGACAGGGGCGGGTGGCTACACCTTC. It encodes CASSPGTGAGGYTF.

The V call is TRBV5-5, the J call TRBJ2-2, with a possible D match to TRBD1 (7 bases). Germline V CDR1 and CDR2: SGHKS, YYEKEE (reference sequence). This CDR3 is 17 amino acids long. Trimming removed 4 bases from V and 2 bases from J, with 18 bases in between. The CDR3 sequence: CASSLVGQGGNTGELFF. For the CDR3, the DNA is TGTGCCAGCAGCCTCGTGGGGCAGGGGGGTAACACCGGGGAGCTGTTTTTT.

This clone has just a few counts. The rearrangement uses TRBV2 and TRBJ2-7, with no clear D. Trimming left V 6 bases short and J 3 bases short, with 9 bases between. The germline gives CDR1 SNHLY, CDR2 FYNNEI. CDR3 length: 12 amino acids. The CDR3 loop reads CASRGSGYEQYF. CDR3 sequence (DNA): TGTGCCAGCAGAGGTAGTGGCTACGAGCAGTACTTC.

This clone was recorded only once. The rearrangement joins TRBV19 to TRBJ1-5; TRBD1 is a possible D gene (6 bases). Germline V gene lookup returns CDR1 LNHDA and CDR2 SQIVND (reference sequence). CDR3 size: 15 residues. Trimming took 6 bases from V and 0 from J, leaving 12 bases between them. The CDR3 coding sequence is TGTGCCAGTAGACGGGACACCCATAGCAATCAGCCCCAGCATTTT. This gives the protein CASRRDTHSNQPQHF. Variable domain in full (rest from reference TRBV19 and TRBJ1-5): DGGITQSPKYLFRKEGQNVTLSCEQNLNHDAMYWYRQDPGQGLRLIYYSQIVNDFQKGDIAEGYSVSREKKESFPLTVTSAQKNPTAFYLCASRRDTHSNQPQHFGDGTRLSIL.

The V gene is TRBV5-1, the J gene TRBJ2-1, with D possibly being TRBD1 or TRBD2 (6 bases each). The CDR3 length is 15 residues. Germline-derived CDR1 and CDR2 are SGHRS and YFSETQ. Trimming removed 3 bases from V and 7 bases from J, with 17 bases in between. For the CDR3, the DNA is TGCGCCAGCAGCTCCCGGGGGCTGACGGGGAATGAGCAGTTCTTC. It is translated as CASSSRGLTGNEQFF. The full variable domain, in which reference TRBV5-1 and TRBJ2-1 provide the parts outside the CDR3, is KAGVTQTPRYLIKTRGQQVTLSCSPISGHRSVSWYQQTPGQGLQFLFEYFSETQRNKGNFPGRFSGRQFSNSRSEMNVSTLELGDSALYLCASSSRGLTGNEQFFGPGTRLTVL.

The V call is TRBV2, the J call TRBJ1-2; tentative D call: TRBD1 (6 bases). V shed 3 bases and J shed 3 bases, with 8 bases lying between them. The CDR3 length is 13 residues. Germline V gene sequence: CDR1 SNHLY, CDR2 FYNNEI. CDR3 in DNA: TGTGCCAGCAGTGAGCAGGGGCACTATGGCTACACCTTC. Translated: CASSEQGHYGYTF.

CDR3 DNA: TGCGCCAGCAGCGCAGCCCCCAGGGCTTCCGGCCTGGGGACTAGAGAGGAGACCCAGTACTTC. Residues: CASSAAPRASGLGTREETQYF. The V call is TRBV5-1, the J call TRBJ2-5; 8 nucleotides align to TRBD2. CDR1 is SGHRS, CDR2 YFSETQ, per germline. V lost 4 bases to trimming and J lost 5 bases; unmatched junction nucleotides: 28. This CDR3 region has 21 residues.

The chain uses TRBV27 and TRBJ2-5; TRBD2 aligns across 8 bases. Germline CDR1 MNHEY, CDR2 SMNVEV (reference sequence). Losses at the gene ends were 2 bases for V and 7 bases for J; bases not matched to a gene: 9. The CDR3 runs to 15 residues. The chain's CDR3 is CASSLAGGGLGTQYF. CDR3 nucleotide sequence: TGTGCCAGCAGTTTAGCGGGGGGCGGCTTGGGGACCCAGTACTTC.

In this sample, this clone turned up once. This chain joins TRBV7-3 and TRBJ1-1; 7 bases map to TRBD1. V gave up 1 base and J gave up 4 bases; unmatched junction bases: 0. The germline V gene has CDR1 SGHTA and CDR2 FQGTGA. This CDR3 spans 13 amino acids. CDR3 coding DNA: TGTGCCAGCAGCTTAAACAGGGGCACTGAAGCTTTCTTT. Translation: CASSLNRGTEAFF.

This sequence joins TRBV19 and TRBJ2-2; D may be TRBD1 (5 bases). Trimming shortened V by 3 bases and J by 6 bases, and 14 bases separated the two germline ends. There are 15 residues in the CDR3. CDR1 LNHDA and CDR2 SQIVND come from the germline V gene (reference sequence). The DNA of the CDR3 is TGTGCCAGTAGTATTTTAGGGGCTTTCGCCGGGGAGCTGTTTTTT. Amino acids: CASSILGAFAGELFF.

The gene calls are TRBV5-6 and TRBJ1-5; the D is unclear. Germline CDR1 is SGHDT and CDR2 is YYEEEE. This CDR3 region has 13 residues. The ends were cut back, 3 bases at V and 4 bases at J, with 8 bases in the middle. The CDR3, as DNA: TGTGCCAGCAGCTCCGGATGGAATCAGCCCCAGCATTTT. This gives the protein CASSSGWNQPQHF.

The chain employs TRBV28 and TRBJ2-1, with TRBD2 matching 10 bases. This CDR3 is 14 amino acids long. V gave up 6 bases and J gave up 8 bases; unmatched junction bases: 7. Germline V gene data show CDR1 as MDHEN and CDR2 as SYDVKM. CDR3 DNA sequence: TGTGCCAGCAGCGAGCGGGGGGGCCTCTATGAGCAGTTCTTC. This encodes CASSERGGLYEQFF.

This clone was observed a handful of times. The chain couples TRBV6-1 to TRBJ1-3, with 7 bases fitting TRBD1. This CDR3 contains 15 residues. Germline CDR1 reads MNHNS; CDR2 reads SASEGT. V was pared by 4 bases and J by 5 bases, with 8 bases of the junction left unmatched. DNA for the CDR3: TGTGCCAGCAGTGCAAGGACAGGAAGCAGAAACACCATATATTTT. This translates into CASSARTGSRNTIYF.

In its sample, this clone was seen once. The chain employs TRBV25-1 and TRBJ1-2; 9 positions agree with TRBD1. The trim removed 5 bases at V and 10 bases at J, leaving 14 bases unmatched. Germline loops: CDR1 MGHDK, CDR2 SYGVNS. The CDR3 spans 15 residues. The CDR3 nucleotides read TGTGCCAGCAGTTCTGGACCGGACAGGGGCCGTGTCTACACCTTC. Encoded protein: CASSSGPDRGRVYTF.

The chain combines TRBV4-2 with TRBJ2-5; 7 nucleotides line up with TRBD2. There are 16 residues in the CDR3. Germline V gives CDR1 LGHNA, CDR2 YNFKEQ. Unmatched junction bases numbered 14, after V lost 5 bases and J lost 5 bases. The CDR3 nucleotides read TGTGCCAGCAGCAACCGAACCGGGACTAACTTGGAGACCCAGTACTTC. Translation: CASSNRTGTNLETQYF.

V usage is TRBV6-6 and J usage is TRBJ1-6; D uncertain. Germline V CDR1 and CDR2: MNHNY, SVGAGI (reference sequence). Trimming shortened V by 6 bases and J by 4 bases, and 10 bases separated the two germline ends. The CDR3 totals 14 residues. CDR3 bases: TGTGCCAGCAGGCCTCGTGGGTATAATTCACCCCTCCACTTT. As protein: CASRPRGYNSPLHF.

This chain links TRBV6-5 with TRBJ2-5; perhaps D is TRBD1 or TRBD2 (5 bases each). Germline V CDR1 and CDR2: MNHEY, SVGAGI. Trimming left V 6 bases short and J 1 base short, with 12 bases between. The CDR3 runs 14 residues. CDR3 sequence reads: CASRGTASQETQYF. The CDR3 DNA reads TGTGCCAGCAGAGGGACGGCGAGCCAAGAGACCCAGTACTTC.

The chain combines TRBV19 with TRBJ2-3, with TRBD2 as a possible D gene (5 bases). The CDR3 totals 14 residues. V lost 8 bases to trimming and J lost 3 bases, with 15 bases between them. From germline, CDR1 is LNHDA and CDR2 SQIVND (reference sequence). In nucleotides, the CDR3 is TGTGCCAGTCAAGGGAGAGTGGAGACAGATACGCAGTATTTT. This encodes CASQGRVETDTQYF.

The genes are TRBV5-1 and TRBJ2-7; D perhaps matches TRBD1 (6 bases). This CDR3 is built from 16 residues. Germline V CDR1 and CDR2: SGHRS, YFSETQ. V was clipped by 4 bases and J by 0 bases, with 17 bases between them. The CDR3 sequence: CASSEGTSLFSYEQYF. The CDR3, as DNA: TGCGCCAGCAGCGAGGGGACATCATTGTTCTCCTACGAGCAGTACTTC.

This CDR3 reads CASSRRGQGPNEQYF. The CDR3 DNA reads TGTGCCAGCAGCCGGCGTGGACAGGGTCCAAACGAGCAGTACTTC. V and J are TRBV5-4 and TRBJ2-7; 8 bases agree with TRBD1. V was pared by 4 bases and J by 5 bases, with 11 bases of the junction left unmatched. CDR1 is SGHNT, CDR2 YYREEE, per germline (reference sequence). CDR3 length: 15 amino acids.